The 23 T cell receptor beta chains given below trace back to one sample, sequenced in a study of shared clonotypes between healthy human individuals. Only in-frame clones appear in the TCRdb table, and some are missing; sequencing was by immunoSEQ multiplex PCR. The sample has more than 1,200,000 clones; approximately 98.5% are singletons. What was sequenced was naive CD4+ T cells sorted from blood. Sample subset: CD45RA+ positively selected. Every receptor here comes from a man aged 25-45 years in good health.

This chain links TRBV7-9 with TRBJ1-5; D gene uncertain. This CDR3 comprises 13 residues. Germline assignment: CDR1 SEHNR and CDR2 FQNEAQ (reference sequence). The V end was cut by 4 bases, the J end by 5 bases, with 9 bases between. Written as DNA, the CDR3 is TGTGCCAGCAGCTCTGAGTCCCATCAGCCCCAGCATTTT. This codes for CASSSESHQPQHF.

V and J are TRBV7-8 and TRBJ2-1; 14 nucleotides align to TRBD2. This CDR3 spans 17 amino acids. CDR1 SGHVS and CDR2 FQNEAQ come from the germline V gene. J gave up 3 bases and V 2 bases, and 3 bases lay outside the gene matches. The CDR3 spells CASSLWGTSGSYNEQFF. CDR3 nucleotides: TGTGCCAGCAGCTTATGGGGGACTAGCGGGAGCTACAATGAGCAGTTCTTC.

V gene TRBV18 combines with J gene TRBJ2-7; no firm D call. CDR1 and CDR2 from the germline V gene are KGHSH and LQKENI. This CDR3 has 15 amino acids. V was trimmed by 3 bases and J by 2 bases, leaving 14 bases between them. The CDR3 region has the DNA TGTGCCAGCTCACCGCGGCAGGCGTGGACCTACGAGCAGTACTTC. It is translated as CASSPRQAWTYEQYF. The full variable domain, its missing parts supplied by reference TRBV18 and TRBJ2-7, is NAGVMQNPRHLVRRRGQEARLRCSPMKGHSHVYWYRQLPEEGLKFMVYLQKENIIDESGMPKERFSAEFPKEGPSILRIQQVVRGDSAAYFCASSPRQAWTYEQYFGPGTRLTVT.

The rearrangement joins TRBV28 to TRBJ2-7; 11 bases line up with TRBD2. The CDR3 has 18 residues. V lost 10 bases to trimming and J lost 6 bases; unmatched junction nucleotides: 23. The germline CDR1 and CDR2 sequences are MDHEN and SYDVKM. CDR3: CATGFPSGGRAPGSEQYF. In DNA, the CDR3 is TGTGCCACCGGTTTCCCTAGCGGGGGGAGGGCCCCGGGAAGCGAGCAGTACTTC.

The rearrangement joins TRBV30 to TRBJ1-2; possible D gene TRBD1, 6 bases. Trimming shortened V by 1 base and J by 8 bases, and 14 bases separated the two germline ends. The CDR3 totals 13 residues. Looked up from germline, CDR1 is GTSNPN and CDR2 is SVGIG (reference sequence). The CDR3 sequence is CAWSARQGSGYTF. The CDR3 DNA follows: TGTGCCTGGAGTGCACGTCAGGGGTCGGGCTACACCTTC.

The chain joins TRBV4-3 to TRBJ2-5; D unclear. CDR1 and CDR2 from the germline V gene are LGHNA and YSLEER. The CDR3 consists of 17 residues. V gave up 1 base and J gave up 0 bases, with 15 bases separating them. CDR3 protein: CASSQGLPTKYQETQYF. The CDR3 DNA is TGCGCCAGCAGCCAAGGGTTGCCCACAAAGTACCAAGAGACCCAGTACTTC.

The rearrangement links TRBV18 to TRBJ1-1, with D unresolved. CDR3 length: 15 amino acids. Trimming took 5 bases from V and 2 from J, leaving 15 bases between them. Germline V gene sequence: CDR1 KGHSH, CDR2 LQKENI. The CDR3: CASSRARSLNTEAFF. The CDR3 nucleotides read TGTGCCAGCTCAAGGGCACGGAGCCTTAACACTGAAGCTTTCTTT.

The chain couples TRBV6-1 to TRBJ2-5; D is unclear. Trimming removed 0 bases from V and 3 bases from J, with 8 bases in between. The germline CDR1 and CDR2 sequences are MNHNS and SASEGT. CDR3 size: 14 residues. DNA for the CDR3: TGTGCCAGCAGTGAAGCAGGCCGGGAAGAGACCCAGTACTTC. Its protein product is CASSEAGREETQYF.

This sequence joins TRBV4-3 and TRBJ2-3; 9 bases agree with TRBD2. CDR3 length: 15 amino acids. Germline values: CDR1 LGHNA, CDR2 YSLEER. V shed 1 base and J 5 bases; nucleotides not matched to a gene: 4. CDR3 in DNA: TGCGCCAGCAGCCAAGGTAGCGGGAGCGGAGATACGCAGTATTTT. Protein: CASSQGSGSGDTQYF.

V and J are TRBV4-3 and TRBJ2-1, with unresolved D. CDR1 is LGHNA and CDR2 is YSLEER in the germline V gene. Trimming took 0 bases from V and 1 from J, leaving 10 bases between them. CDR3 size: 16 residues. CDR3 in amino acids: CASSQDIGRSYNEQFF. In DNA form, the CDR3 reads TGCGCCAGCAGCCAAGATATTGGACGGTCCTACAATGAGCAGTTCTTC.

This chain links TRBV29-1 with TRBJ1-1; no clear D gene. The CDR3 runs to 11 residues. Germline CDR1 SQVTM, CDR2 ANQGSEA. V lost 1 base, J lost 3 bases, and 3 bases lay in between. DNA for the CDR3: TGCAGCGTTGAAGTTCACACTGAAGCTTTCTTT. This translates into CSVEVHTEAFF.

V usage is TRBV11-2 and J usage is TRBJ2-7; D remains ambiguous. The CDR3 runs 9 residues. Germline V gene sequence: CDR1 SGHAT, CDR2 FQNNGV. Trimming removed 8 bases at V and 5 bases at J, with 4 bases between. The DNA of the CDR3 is TGTGCCAGCGGGGACGAGCAGTACTTC. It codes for CASGDEQYF.

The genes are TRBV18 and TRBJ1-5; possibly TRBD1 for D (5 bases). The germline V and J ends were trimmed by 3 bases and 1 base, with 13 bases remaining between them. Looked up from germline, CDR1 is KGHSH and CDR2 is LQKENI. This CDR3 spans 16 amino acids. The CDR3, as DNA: TGTGCCAGCTCACCTGGGACCGCCTCGAGCAATCAGCCCCAGCATTTT. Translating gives CASSPGTASSNQPQHF.

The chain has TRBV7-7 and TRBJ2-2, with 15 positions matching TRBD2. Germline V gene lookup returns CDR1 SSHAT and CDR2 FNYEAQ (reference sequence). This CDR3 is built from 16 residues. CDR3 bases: TGTGCTAGCGGGGGACTAGCGGGAGGAGGCACCGGGGAGCTGTTTTTT. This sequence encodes CASGGLAGGGTGELFF.

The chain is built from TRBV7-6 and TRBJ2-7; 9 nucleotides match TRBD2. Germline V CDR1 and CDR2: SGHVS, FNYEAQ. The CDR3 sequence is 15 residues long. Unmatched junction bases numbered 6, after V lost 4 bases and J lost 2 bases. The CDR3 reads CASSSGTSTPYEQYF. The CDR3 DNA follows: TGTGCCAGCAGCTCGGGGACTAGCACTCCCTACGAGCAGTACTTC.

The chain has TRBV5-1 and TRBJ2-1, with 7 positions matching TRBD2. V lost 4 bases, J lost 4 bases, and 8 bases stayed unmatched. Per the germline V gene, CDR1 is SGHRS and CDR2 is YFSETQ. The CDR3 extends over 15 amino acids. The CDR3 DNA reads TGCGCCAGCAGCCGGTCCAGCGGGGAATACAATGAGCAGTTCTTC. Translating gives CASSRSSGEYNEQFF.

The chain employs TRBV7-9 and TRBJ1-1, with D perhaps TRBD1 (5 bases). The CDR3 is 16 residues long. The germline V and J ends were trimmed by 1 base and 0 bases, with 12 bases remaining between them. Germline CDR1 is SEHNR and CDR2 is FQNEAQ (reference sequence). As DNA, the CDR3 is TGTGCCAGCAGCTTAGTGGTGAGGACAATGAACACTGAAGCTTTCTTT. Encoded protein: CASSLVVRTMNTEAFF.

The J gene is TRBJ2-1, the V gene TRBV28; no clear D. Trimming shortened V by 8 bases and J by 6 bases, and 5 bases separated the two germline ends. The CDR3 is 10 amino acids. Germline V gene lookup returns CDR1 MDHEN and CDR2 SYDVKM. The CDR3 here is CASRRNEQFF. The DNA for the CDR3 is TGTGCCAGCCGTCGCAATGAGCAGTTCTTC.

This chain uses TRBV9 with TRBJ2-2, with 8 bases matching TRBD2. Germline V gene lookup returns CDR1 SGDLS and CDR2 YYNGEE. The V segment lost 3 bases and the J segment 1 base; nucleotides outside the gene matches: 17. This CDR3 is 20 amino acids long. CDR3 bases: TGTGCCAGCAGCGCAAAGGGGAAGGTAGCGGGGTTGGTGAACACCGGGGAGCTGTTTTTT. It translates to CASSAKGKVAGLVNTGELFF.

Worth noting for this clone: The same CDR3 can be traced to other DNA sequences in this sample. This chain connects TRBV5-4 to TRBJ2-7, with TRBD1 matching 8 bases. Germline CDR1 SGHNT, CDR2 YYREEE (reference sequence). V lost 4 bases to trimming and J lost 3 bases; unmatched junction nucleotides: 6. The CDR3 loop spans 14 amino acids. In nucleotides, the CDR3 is TGTGCCAGCAGCGGAGGACAGGGAGTCTACGAGCAGTACTTC. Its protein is CASSGGQGVYEQYF.

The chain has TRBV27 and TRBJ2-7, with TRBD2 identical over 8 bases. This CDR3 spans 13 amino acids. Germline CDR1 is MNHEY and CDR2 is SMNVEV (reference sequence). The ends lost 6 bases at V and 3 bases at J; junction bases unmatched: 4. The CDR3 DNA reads TGTGCCAGCAGAACACTAGCGGACTACGAGCAGTACTTC. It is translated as CASRTLADYEQYF.

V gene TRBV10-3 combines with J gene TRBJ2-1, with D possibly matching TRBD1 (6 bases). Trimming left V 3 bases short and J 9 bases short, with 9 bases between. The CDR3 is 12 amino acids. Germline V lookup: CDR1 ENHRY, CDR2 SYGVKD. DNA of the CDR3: TGTGCCATCAGTGAACAGGGCGGTGAGCAGTTCTTC. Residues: CAISEQGGEQFF.

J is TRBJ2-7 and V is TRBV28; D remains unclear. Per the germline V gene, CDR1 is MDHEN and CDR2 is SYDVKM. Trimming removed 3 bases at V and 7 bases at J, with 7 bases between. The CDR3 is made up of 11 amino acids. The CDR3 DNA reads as TGTGCCAGCAGTTTCAACGGAGAGCAGTACTTC. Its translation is CASSFNGEQYF. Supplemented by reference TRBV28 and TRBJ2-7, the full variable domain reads DVKVTQSSRYLVKRTGEKVFLECVQDMDHENMFWYRQDPGLGLRLIYFSYDVKMKEKGDIPEGYSVSREKKERFSLILESASTNQTSMYLCASSFNGEQYFGPGTRLTVT.